These 8 T cell receptor beta chains were sequenced from one sample in a study of human T cells and chemical hapten exposure. It was from unfractionated whole blood that total RNA was extracted. TCRdb recomputed calls from the 5' RACE reads with MiXCR, one row per CDR3 protein. The sample includes tens of thousands of distinct CDR3 sequences, 6.5% to 8.5% of them seen just once. The source of these receptors is a male donor in good health.

CDR3: CSARDRASYNEQFF. In DNA form, the CDR3 reads TGCAGTGCTAGGGACAGGGCTTCCTACAATGAGCAGTTCTTC. The rearrangement joins TRBV20-1 to TRBJ2-1, with TRBD1 identical over 8 bases. V trimming: 3 bases; J trimming: 1 base; junction bases outside the gene matches: 2. In germline, CDR1 is DFQATT, CDR2 SNEGSKA (reference sequence). This CDR3 region has 14 residues.

V usage is TRBV10-1 and J usage is TRBJ2-3; TRBD2 matches 12 bases. V shed 5 bases and J 4 bases; nucleotides not matched to a gene: 7. The CDR3 runs 16 residues. In germline, CDR1 is WNHNN, CDR2 SYGVQD (reference sequence). This chain's CDR3 is CASSPASGRAADTQYF. The CDR3 DNA is TGCGCCAGCAGTCCCGCTAGCGGGAGGGCGGCAGATACGCAGTATTTT.

Many counts were recorded for this clonotype. The CDR3 reads CASSFAQGESSYNSPLHF. The CDR3, as DNA: TGTGCCAGCAGTTTTGCACAGGGGGAGAGCTCCTATAATTCACCCCTCCACTTT. The V call is TRBV28, the J call TRBJ1-6; 8 nucleotides align to TRBD1. The germline CDR1 and CDR2 sequences are MDHEN and SYDVKM. The trim removed 3 bases at V and 0 bases at J, leaving 7 bases unmatched. The CDR3 is 18 residues long. Combining the CDR3 with reference TRBV28 and TRBJ1-6 gives the whole variable domain DVKVTQSSRYLVKRTGEKVFLECVQDMDHENMFWYRQDPGLGLRLIYFSYDVKMKEKGDIPEGYSVSREKKERFSLILESASTNQTSMYLCASSFAQGESSYNSPLHFGNGTRLTVT.

Only a few counts were recorded for this clonotype. This chain joins TRBV7-9 and TRBJ1-4; 9 bases are a match to TRBD1. CDR3 size: 17 residues. Germline CDR1 is SEHNR and CDR2 is FQNEAQ (reference sequence). V was pared by 5 bases and J by 0 bases, with 7 bases of the junction left unmatched. CDR3 sequence: CASSQLTGGATNEKLFF. The CDR3 bases are TGTGCCAGCAGCCAACTGACAGGGGGAGCAACTAATGAAAAACTGTTTTTT.

This clonotype appeared a few times. V gene TRBV24-1 combines with J gene TRBJ1-4; weak D call: TRBD1 (6 bases). Germline V gene sequence: CDR1 KGHDR, CDR2 SFDVKD. This CDR3 has 16 residues. V was pared by 3 bases and J by 6 bases, with 16 bases between. CDR3 sequence (DNA): TGTGCCACCAGTGATACCGACAGATACAGGGATGAAAAACTGTTTTTT. Its translation: CATSDTDRYRDEKLFF.

This rearrangement joins TRBV12-3 or TRBV12-4 to TRBJ2-3, with D hard to call. Trimming removed 6 bases from V and 0 bases from J, with 13 bases in between. The CDR3 extends over 15 amino acids. CDR3 sequence: CASSPVGGSTDTQYF. In DNA form, the CDR3 reads TGTGCCAGCAGCCCTGTTGGCGGAAGCACAGATACGCAGTATTTT.

This clonotype was counted many times. The chain recombines TRBV10-2 with TRBJ1-1, with D uncertain. Germline lookup yields CDR1 WSHSY and CDR2 SAAADI. V gave up 6 bases and J gave up 0 bases, with 14 bases separating them. The CDR3 runs to 15 residues. The CDR3 bases are TGCGCCAGCAGGGGATCGCAAGCAATGAACACTGAAGCTTTCTTT. It is translated as CASRGSQAMNTEAFF.

This chain uses TRBV7-9 with TRBJ1-2; D remains unclear. CDR1 is SEHNR, CDR2 FQNEAQ, per germline (reference sequence). This CDR3 contains 14 residues. The V and J ends lost 0 bases and 6 bases respectively, with 11 bases between them. This CDR3 reads CASSLARSGNGYTF. CDR3 DNA sequence: TGTGCCAGCAGCTTAGCACGGTCTGGTAATGGCTACACCTTC.